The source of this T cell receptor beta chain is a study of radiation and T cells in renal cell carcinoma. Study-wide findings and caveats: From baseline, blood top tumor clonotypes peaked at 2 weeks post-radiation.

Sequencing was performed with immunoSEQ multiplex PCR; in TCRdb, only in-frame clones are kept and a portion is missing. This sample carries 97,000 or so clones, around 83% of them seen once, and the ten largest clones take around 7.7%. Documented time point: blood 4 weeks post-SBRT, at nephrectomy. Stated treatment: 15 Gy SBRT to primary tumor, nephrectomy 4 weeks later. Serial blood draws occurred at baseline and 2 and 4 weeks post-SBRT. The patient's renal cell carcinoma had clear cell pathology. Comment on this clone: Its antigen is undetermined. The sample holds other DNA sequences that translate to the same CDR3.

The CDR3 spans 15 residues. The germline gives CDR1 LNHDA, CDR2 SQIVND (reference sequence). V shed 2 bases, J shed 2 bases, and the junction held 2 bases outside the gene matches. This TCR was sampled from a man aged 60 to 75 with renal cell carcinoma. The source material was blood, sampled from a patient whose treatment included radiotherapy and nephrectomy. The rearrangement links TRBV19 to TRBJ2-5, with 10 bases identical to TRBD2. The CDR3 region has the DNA TGTGCCAGTAGTATATTAGCGGGAGGACAAGAGACCCAGTACTTC. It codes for CASSILAGGQETQYF.